The 9 T cell receptor beta chains below all came from one sample that was sequenced in a study of blood T cell repertoires in COVID-19. Assay: immunoSEQ multiplex PCR; the TCRdb copy retains only in-frame clones and omits some. The sample records about 69,000 clones, approximately 75% being singletons. Sequenced sample: peripheral blood. These receptors were collected from a human donor in a cohort sampled during active COVID-19.

V usage is TRBV30 and J usage is TRBJ1-2; 8 nucleotides line up with TRBD1. Germline V gene lookup returns CDR1 GTSNPN and CDR2 SVGIG (reference sequence). V trimming: 8 bases; J trimming: 4 bases; junction bases outside the gene matches: 6. This CDR3 has 12 amino acids. CDR3 region: CAGTGGGYGYTF. The CDR3 DNA sequence: TGTGCCGGCACAGGGGGAGGCTATGGCTACACCTTC.

This chain joins TRBV7-9 and TRBJ2-1, with 8 bases identical to TRBD1. Germline CDR1 and CDR2: SEHNR and FQNEAQ (reference sequence). There are 16 residues in the CDR3. The V gene end was trimmed by 3 bases and the J gene end by 2 bases; junction bases not matched to a gene: 6. The CDR3 sequence: CASSFHRGDAYNEQFF. The CDR3 DNA is TGTGCCAGCAGCTTTCACAGGGGGGACGCCTACAATGAGCAGTTCTTC.

The chain combines TRBV2 with TRBJ2-1; 8 bases align to TRBD1. The CDR3 has 15 residues. V dropped 6 bases and J dropped 2; count of bases not matched to a gene: 6. Germline V CDR1 and CDR2: SNHLY, FYNNEI. Here the CDR3 DNA reads TGTGCCAGCAGGACGGGACAGGACGCCTACAATGAGCAGTTCTTC. Amino acid sequence: CASRTGQDAYNEQFF.

The chain's CDR3 is CASSPDTNTEAFF. As DNA, the CDR3 is TGCGCCAGCAGCCCGGACACGAACACTGAAGCTTTCTTT. The genes are TRBV5-1 and TRBJ1-1; perhaps TRBD1 as D (5 bases). Trimming left V 4 bases short and J 1 base short, with 8 bases between. The CDR3 has 13 residues. CDR1 SGHRS and CDR2 YFSETQ come from the germline V gene.

This CDR3 is CASSHESVNEQYF. The DNA of the CDR3 is TGCGCCAGCAGCCACGAGTCCGTGAACGAGCAGTACTTC. V is TRBV4-1 and J is TRBJ2-7; D is unclear. V lost 3 bases and J 5 bases, leaving 11 bases between the germline ends. The CDR3 is made up of 13 amino acids. The germline V gene has CDR1 MGHRA and CDR2 YSYEKL.

In its sample, this clone was seen a few times. V usage is TRBV5-5 and J usage is TRBJ2-1; TRBD2 aligns across 14 bases. There are 19 residues in the CDR3. J lost 0 bases, V lost 5 bases, and 10 bases had no gene match. CDR1 is SGHKS and CDR2 is YYEKEE in the germline V gene (reference sequence). This CDR3 reads CASRLGLAGGRSSYNEQFF. The CDR3 DNA reads TGTGCCAGCAGACTAGGACTAGCGGGGGGCCGGAGCTCCTACAATGAGCAGTTCTTC.

CDR3 nucleotides: TGTGCCAGCAGCGGGGGAGGGGGATTTGAGACCCAGTACTTC. It is translated as CASSGGGGFETQYF. This chain joins TRBV3-1 (or the pseudogene TRBV3-2) and TRBJ2-5, with a possible D match to TRBD2 (7 bases). The germline gives CDR1 LGHDT, CDR2 YNNKEL (reference sequence). Trimming cost V 5 bases and J 5 bases, with 15 bases left between them. The CDR3 runs 14 residues.

J is TRBJ2-2 and V is TRBV7-9, with D possibly matching TRBD1 (6 bases). Trimming removed 5 bases from V and 5 bases from J, with 12 bases in between. This CDR3 comprises 14 residues. From germline, CDR1 is SEHNR and CDR2 FQNEAQ (reference sequence). The CDR3 DNA reads TGTGCCAGCAGCGCCATACAGGGAACCGGGGAGCTGTTTTTT. The encoded protein is CASSAIQGTGELFF.

The rearrangement uses TRBV14 and TRBJ1-4, with unresolved D. CDR1 and CDR2 from the germline V gene are SGHDN and FVKESK. This CDR3 spans 16 amino acids. Trimming pared 0 bases from V and 4 bases from J, leaving 12 bases between. The CDR3 sequence is CASSQDVGFGNEKLFF. In DNA form, the CDR3 reads TGTGCCAGCAGCCAAGATGTCGGGTTCGGTAATGAAAAACTGTTTTTT.